Each of the 27 T cell receptor beta chains below was sequenced from the same sample in a study of blood T cell repertoires in COVID-19. The method was immunoSEQ multiplex PCR; TCRdb's version includes in-frame clones alone and lacks a portion of them. The sample carries 100,000 or so clones, roughly 92% recorded once. The sequencing sample was made of peripheral blood. The source is a man in his fifties or sixties with acute or convalescent COVID-19.

The chain's CDR3 is CASRHRRGRGGNTIYF. The CDR3 nucleotides are TGCGCCAGCAGACACCGCAGGGGGCGAGGTGGAAACACCATATATTTT. J is TRBJ1-3 and V is TRBV23-1; TRBD1 aligns across 8 bases. TRBV23-1 is an ORF; its function is uncertain. The CDR3 has 16 amino acids. The V gene end was trimmed by 6 bases and the J gene end by 3 bases; junction bases not matched to a gene: 10.

The chain has TRBV27 and TRBJ1-5; D gene uncertain. V lost 1 base to trimming and J lost 2 bases, with 12 bases between them. CDR1 is MNHEY and CDR2 is SMNVEV in the germline V gene (reference sequence). The CDR3 spans 16 residues. CDR3 bases: TGTGCCAGCAGTTTATATGGCACCTTGGGCAATCAGCCCCAGCATTTT. This translates into CASSLYGTLGNQPQHF.

This chain links TRBV11-2 with TRBJ1-3, with TRBD1 matching 11 bases. Germline assignment: CDR1 SGHAT and CDR2 FQNNGV. V lost 5 bases to trimming and J lost 4 bases; unmatched junction nucleotides: 16. This CDR3 comprises 19 residues. The CDR3: CASSRRRWDRGLLGNTIYF. The CDR3 DNA reads TGTGCCAGCAGCCGCAGGCGGTGGGACAGGGGGTTATTAGGAAACACCATATATTTT. Full variable domain (missing parts from reference TRBV11-2 and TRBJ1-3): EAGVAQSPRYKIIEKRQSVAFWCNPISGHATLYWYQQILGQGPKLLIQFQNNGVVDDSQLPKDRFSAERLKGVDSTLKIQPAKLEDSAVYLCASSRRRWDRGLLGNTIYFGEGSWLTVV.

This rearrangement joins TRBV10-2 to TRBJ2-2; TRBD1 is a possible D gene (5 bases). This CDR3 has 17 amino acids. Trimming shortened V by 4 bases and J by 0 bases, and 15 bases separated the two germline ends. Germline-derived CDR1 and CDR2 are WSHSY and SAAADI. In DNA, the CDR3 is TGCGCCAGCAGTGCCCAAATTACAGGAACGAACACCGGGGAGCTGTTTTTT. It specifies CASSAQITGTNTGELFF.

The J gene is TRBJ2-1, the V gene TRBV4-1, with 7 bases lining up with TRBD1. CDR1 is MGHRA, CDR2 YSYEKL, per germline. The CDR3 loop spans 14 amino acids. Trimming took 4 bases from V and 7 from J; bases not matched to a gene: 7. The CDR3 spells CASSRAQQGNEQFF. In nucleotides, the CDR3 is TGCGCCAGCAGCCGGGCACAACAGGGGAATGAGCAGTTCTTC.

The rearrangement links TRBV27 to TRBJ2-1; 7 bases agree with TRBD1. The junction had 9 bases not matched to a gene; V was cut back by 6 bases and J by 1 base. There are 16 residues in the CDR3. Germline V gene lookup returns CDR1 MNHEY and CDR2 SMNVEV (reference sequence). CDR3 nucleotides: TGTGCCAGCAGGGCCGAGACAGGGTTATCCTACAATGAGCAGTTCTTC. Protein sequence: CASRAETGLSYNEQFF.

The chain has TRBV18 and TRBJ2-1; 7 nucleotides line up with TRBD1. The germline CDR1 and CDR2 sequences are KGHSH and LQKENI. The V and J ends lost 6 bases and 3 bases, in that order; junction bases with no gene match: 11. CDR3 length: 16 amino acids. CDR3 protein: CASSLISDRFYNEQFF. CDR3 nucleotides: TGTGCCAGCTCCTTGATATCGGACAGGTTCTACAATGAGCAGTTCTTC.

The chain couples TRBV10-3 to TRBJ1-5; D is unclear. There are 13 residues in the CDR3. V was trimmed by 0 bases and J by 7 bases, leaving 7 bases between them. Germline V CDR1 and CDR2: ENHRY, SYGVKD. CDR3 sequence (DNA): TGTGCCATCAGTGAGTCACGGGAGCAGCCCCAGCATTTT. Protein: CAISESREQPQHF.

This sequence joins TRBV19 and TRBJ1-2, with 9 bases identical to TRBD1. Germline V CDR1 and CDR2: LNHDA, SQIVND (reference sequence). J was trimmed by 7 bases and V by 3 bases; bases with no gene match: 9. This CDR3 contains 15 residues. Here the CDR3 reads CASSILQGALSGYTF. The CDR3 DNA follows: TGTGCCAGTAGTATCCTACAGGGGGCCCTATCTGGCTACACCTTC.

This clone was counted a single time. V is TRBV5-1 and J is TRBJ2-1, with D perhaps TRBD2 (7 bases). Trimming left V 0 bases short and J 2 bases short, with 15 bases between. This CDR3 is 17 amino acids long. The V gene's germline CDR1 is SGHRS and CDR2 YFSETQ. The DNA for the CDR3 is TGCGCCAGCAGCTTGGATGGGGCGGGGGCGACCTACAATGAGCAGTTCTTC. Residues: CASSLDGAGATYNEQFF.

The chain combines TRBV7-9 with TRBJ1-4, with D possibly being TRBD1 (5 bases). V lost 4 bases and J 0 bases, leaving 12 bases between the germline ends. The CDR3 has 16 residues. The germline gives CDR1 SEHNR, CDR2 FQNEAQ (reference sequence). CDR3 sequence: CASSSTSGATNEKLFF. The CDR3, as DNA: TGTGCCAGCAGCTCGACTTCGGGGGCAACTAATGAAAAACTGTTTTTT.

The CDR3 region has the DNA TGTGCCAGCTCACCACCGGTCGGGCTAGCGGGAGTAGGAGAGACCCAGTACTTC. Its translation: CASSPPVGLAGVGETQYF. V is TRBV18 and J is TRBJ2-5, with 10 bases fitting TRBD2. This CDR3 has 18 amino acids. The V gene end was trimmed by 0 bases and the J gene end by 4 bases; junction bases not matched to a gene: 11. CDR1 KGHSH and CDR2 LQKENI come from the germline V gene.

This clone was picked up one time. This chain links TRBV18 with TRBJ2-2; 7 nucleotides line up with TRBD2. The length of the CDR3 is 16 residues. From germline, CDR1 is KGHSH and CDR2 LQKENI. J gave up 1 base and V 3 bases, and 5 bases lay outside the gene matches. CDR3: CASSPSAGMNTGELFF. The DNA of the CDR3 is TGTGCCAGCTCACCCTCAGCGGGGATGAACACCGGGGAGCTGTTTTTT.

Of note for this clone: Because the CDR3's place on the DNA is in doubt, the DNA is left out and the CDR3 is given as listed by TCRdb. The V call is TRBV21-1, the J call TRBJ2-1; the table's TRBD2 call for D was not verified on the DNA. TRBV21-1 is annotated as a pseudogene. The CDR3 region is 16 residues in length, termini included. The CDR3 loop is CASSKAVAGGNNEQFF.

This chain joins TRBV6-2 or TRBV6-3 and TRBJ2-1; D is unresolved. The germline V and J ends were trimmed by 6 bases and 2 bases, with 20 bases remaining between them. Germline V lookup: CDR1 MNHEY, CDR2 SVGEGT. The CDR3 is 17 amino acids. CDR3 sequence (DNA): TGTGCCAGCAGCCCCCGCGACTTCCTCAGTCCCTACAATGAGCAGTTCTTC. This sequence encodes CASSPRDFLSPYNEQFF.

This rearrangement joins TRBV6-1 to TRBJ2-6; maybe TRBD1 (6 bases). V was cut by 4 bases and J by 4 bases, with 14 bases left in between. The CDR3 sequence is 16 residues long. From germline, CDR1 is MNHNS and CDR2 SASEGT. This CDR3 reads CASSVSRGSGANVLTF. CDR3 nucleotide sequence: TGTGCCAGCAGTGTCTCCAGGGGAAGCGGGGCCAACGTCCTGACTTTC.

The chain uses TRBV28 and TRBJ1-1, with a weak D call TRBD1 (6 bases). V was clipped by 3 bases and J by 1 base, with 18 bases between them. Germline CDR1 and CDR2: MDHEN and SYDVKM. The CDR3 consists of 17 residues. The CDR3 is CASSLRAGARSNTEAFF. CDR3 bases: TGTGCCAGCAGTTTGAGGGCAGGGGCGAGGTCGAACACTGAAGCTTTCTTT.

The V and J genes are TRBV6-5 and TRBJ2-3, with a weak D call TRBD1 (6 bases). Germline V gene lookup returns CDR1 MNHEY and CDR2 SVGAGI. The CDR3 consists of 16 residues. V lost 0 bases and J 2 bases, leaving 12 bases between the germline ends. This CDR3 is CASSYSSGAITDTQYF. Here the CDR3 DNA reads TGTGCCAGCAGTTACTCCTCAGGGGCAATCACAGATACGCAGTATTTT.

The genes are TRBV3-1 (or the pseudogene TRBV3-2) and TRBJ2-3; TRBD1 matches 8 bases. The CDR3 runs to 17 residues. Germline values: CDR1 LGHDT, CDR2 YNNKEL (reference sequence). The V gene end was trimmed by 1 base and the J gene end by 5 bases; junction bases not matched to a gene: 11. For the CDR3, the DNA is TGTGCCAGCAGCCAAGCAGGGGGCGGGATAGTGATAGATACGCAGTATTTT. Translated: CASSQAGGGIVIDTQYF.

V is TRBV21-1 and J is TRBJ1-1; the DNA was not used to check the table's D call, TRBD1. TRBV21-1 is labeled a pseudogene. This CDR3 is built from 14 residues. The CDR3 coding sequence is TGTGCCAGCAGCCCCCGGTGGGCAGTGCCTGGGGCTTTCTTT. Translated, it gives CASSPRWAVPGAFF.

The V and J genes are TRBV9 and TRBJ2-3; perhaps TRBD1 as D (7 bases). The CDR3 extends over 15 amino acids. Looked up from germline, CDR1 is SGDLS and CDR2 is YYNGEE. Trimming took 0 bases from V and 3 from J, leaving 11 bases between them. The CDR3 coding sequence is TGTGCCAGCAGCGTAGACCCAGGGGGGACAGATACGCAGTATTTT. Residues: CASSVDPGGTDTQYF.

The chain is built from TRBV5-4 and TRBJ1-1; D unresolved. Germline V gene data show CDR1 as SGHNT and CDR2 as YYREEE (reference sequence). The V and J ends lost 0 bases and 1 base respectively, with 4 bases between them. This CDR3 has 13 amino acids. DNA of the CDR3: TGTGCCAGCAGCTTGGACAGGAACACTGAAGCTTTCTTT. It encodes CASSLDRNTEAFF.

This clone appeared once. V gene TRBV7-9 combines with J gene TRBJ1-6; 10 positions match TRBD1. V lost 2 bases and J lost 7; bases outside the gene matches: 2. The V gene's germline CDR1 is SEHNR and CDR2 FQNEAQ (reference sequence). CDR3 length equals 15 residues. CDR3 in DNA: TGTGCCAGCAGCTTATTGGGACAGGGGAATTCACCCCTCCACTTT. Amino acids: CASSLLGQGNSPLHF.

The V gene is TRBV3-1 (or the pseudogene TRBV3-2), the J gene TRBJ2-1; a weak D match, TRBD2 (6 bases). The CDR3 spans 18 residues. The V end was cut by 1 base, the J end by 1 base, with 17 bases between. Germline loops: CDR1 LGHDT, CDR2 YNNKEL (reference sequence). For the CDR3, the DNA is TGTGCCAGCAGCCAAGTGGCTGGGGGGATGATGTCCTACAATGAGCAGTTCTTC. Its protein is CASSQVAGGMMSYNEQFF.

The rearrangement links TRBV27 to TRBJ2-7; 13 bases are a match to TRBD2. In germline, CDR1 is MNHEY, CDR2 SMNVEV (reference sequence). V shed 4 bases and J 6 bases; nucleotides not matched to a gene: 6. This CDR3 is 15 amino acids long. For the CDR3, the DNA is TGTGCCAGCAGTTCCGGGACTAGCGGGAAAGGCGAGCAGTACGTC. It codes for CASSSGTSGKGEQYV.

V usage is TRBV5-4 and J usage is TRBJ2-2, with TRBD2 matching over 9 bases. Germline V gene sequence: CDR1 SGHNT, CDR2 YYREEE (reference sequence). J was trimmed by 6 bases and V by 9 bases; bases with no gene match: 15. The CDR3 covers 16 residues. This CDR3 is CATHGGSGRISGELFF. CDR3 coding DNA: TGTGCCACCCACGGGGGTAGCGGGAGAATTTCCGGGGAGCTGTTTTTT.

This chain joins TRBV11-3 and TRBJ2-1; 7 positions match TRBD2. The CDR3 length is 15 residues. The germline CDR1 and CDR2 sequences are SGHNT and YENEEA. The V and J ends lost 8 bases and 0 bases, in that order; junction bases with no gene match: 7. This CDR3 is CASSAGEGSYNEQFF. For the CDR3, the DNA is TGTGCCAGCTCGGCGGGGGAGGGCTCCTACAATGAGCAGTTCTTC.